This T cell receptor (gamma chain) was recovered during a study of gamma delta lymphoproliferative disorders and STAT genes. On the study more broadly: The LymphoTrack Dx TCRG Assay amplified gamma chains from at least 50 ng of genomic DNA.

TCRdb redid the clone calls on the multiplex PCR reads with CATT. The data contain about 1,600 gamma-chain clones, less than 10% of them singletons. The CDR3 totals 17 residues. V lost 0 bases, J lost 7 bases, and 6 bases stayed unmatched. The V gene's germline CDR1 is GITISATS and CDR2 ISYDGTV (reference sequence). The receptor sequences were amplified from genomic DNA of peripheral blood mononuclear cells. The control group comprised age- and sex-matched healthy adult blood donors. This clone was seen at least ten times. Sequenced input: blood. The V call is TRGV9, the J call TRGJP. The J gene comes from matching the DNA to germline here; TCRdb lacks it. The TCR comes from a human donor in good health. The CDR3 nucleotides are TGTGCCTTGTGGGAGGTGCCCCCCGAGTTGGGCAAAAAAATCAAGGTATTT. Its protein is CALWEVPPELGKKIKVF.